Listed here is a single T cell receptor beta chain. No antigen is known for it. This record comes from a study of shared clonotypes between healthy human individuals. For the study at large: Per donor, CD8 memory used one plate, CD8 naive used two, CD4 memory used three and CD4 naive used three. Study-level results: Clonotype sharing across a few donors was observed for around 5% of naive CD4 clonotypes.

Profiling relied on immunoSEQ multiplex PCR, and the TCRdb table lists in-frame clones only, not all of them. Of approximately 530,000 clones in the sample, 90% to 96% were seen once. The CD4+ fraction was divided into a CD45RA+ naive subset and a CD45RA-negative memory subset. The source material was naive CD4+ T cells sorted from blood. The sample's subset: CD45RA+ positively selected. The clonotype was recovered from a woman aged 25 to 39 in good health.

The CDR3 sequence: CTSSHGLAGAPRRYGELFF. CDR3 nucleotide sequence: TGCACCAGCAGCCACGGACTAGCGGGAGCCCCAAGAAGGTACGGGGAGCTGTTTTTT. The V call is TRBV1, the J call TRBJ2-2; the D call TRBD2 from the table was never checked on the DNA. TRBV1 is a pseudogene segment. This CDR3 region has 19 residues.